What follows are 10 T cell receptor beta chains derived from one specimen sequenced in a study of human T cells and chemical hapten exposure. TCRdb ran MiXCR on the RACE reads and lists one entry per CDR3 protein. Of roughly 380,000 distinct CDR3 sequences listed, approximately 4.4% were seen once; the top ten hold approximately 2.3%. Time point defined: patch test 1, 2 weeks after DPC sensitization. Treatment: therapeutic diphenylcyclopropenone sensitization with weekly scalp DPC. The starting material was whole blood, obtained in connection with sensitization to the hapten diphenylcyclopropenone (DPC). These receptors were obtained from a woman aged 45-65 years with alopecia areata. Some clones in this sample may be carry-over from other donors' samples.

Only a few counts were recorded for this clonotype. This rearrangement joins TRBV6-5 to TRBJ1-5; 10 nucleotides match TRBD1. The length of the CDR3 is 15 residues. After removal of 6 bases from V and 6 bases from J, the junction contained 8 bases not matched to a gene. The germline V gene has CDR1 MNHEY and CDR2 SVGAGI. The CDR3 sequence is CASRPDRGQGQPQHF. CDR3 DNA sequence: TGTGCCAGCAGACCTGACAGGGGGCAAGGTCAGCCCCAGCATTTT.

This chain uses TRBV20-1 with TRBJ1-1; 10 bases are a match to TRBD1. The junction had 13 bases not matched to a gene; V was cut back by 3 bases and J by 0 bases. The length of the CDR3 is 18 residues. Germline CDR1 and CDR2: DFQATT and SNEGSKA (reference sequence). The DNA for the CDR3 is TGCAGTGCTAGGGCCCCGGGACAGGGGAGGTCAATGAACACTGAAGCTTTCTTT. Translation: CSARAPGQGRSMNTEAFF.

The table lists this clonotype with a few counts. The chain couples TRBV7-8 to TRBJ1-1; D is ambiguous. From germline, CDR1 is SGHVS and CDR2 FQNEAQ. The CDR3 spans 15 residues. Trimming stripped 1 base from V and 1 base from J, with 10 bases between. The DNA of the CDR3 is TGTGCCAGCAGCTTAGGTAGCTGGGGGAACACTGAAGCTTTCTTT. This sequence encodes CASSLGSWGNTEAFF.

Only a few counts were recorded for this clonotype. The CDR3 DNA sequence: TGTGCCAGCAGCCATTGGGGAGAGGGGGAGCAGTACTTC. Amino acids: CASSHWGEGEQYF. The rearrangement uses TRBV3-1 and TRBJ2-7; D possibly matches TRBD1 or TRBD2 (5 bases each). CDR3 length equals 13 residues. V lost 3 bases, J lost 7 bases, and 13 bases lay in between. From germline, CDR1 is LGHDT and CDR2 YNNKEL (reference sequence).

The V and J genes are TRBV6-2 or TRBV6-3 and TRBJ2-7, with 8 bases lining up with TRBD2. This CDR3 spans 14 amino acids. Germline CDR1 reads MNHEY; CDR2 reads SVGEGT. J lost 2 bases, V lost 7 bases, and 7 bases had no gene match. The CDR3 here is CASTFAGGPYEQYF. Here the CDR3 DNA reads TGTGCCAGCACCTTTGCGGGAGGTCCCTACGAGCAGTACTTC.

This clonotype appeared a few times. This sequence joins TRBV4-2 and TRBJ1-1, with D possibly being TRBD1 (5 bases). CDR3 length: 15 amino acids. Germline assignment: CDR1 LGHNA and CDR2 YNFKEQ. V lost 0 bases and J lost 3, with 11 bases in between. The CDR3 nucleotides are TGTGCCAGCAGCCAAGATCGGGGGGGGTACACTGAAGCTTTCTTT. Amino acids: CASSQDRGGYTEAFF.

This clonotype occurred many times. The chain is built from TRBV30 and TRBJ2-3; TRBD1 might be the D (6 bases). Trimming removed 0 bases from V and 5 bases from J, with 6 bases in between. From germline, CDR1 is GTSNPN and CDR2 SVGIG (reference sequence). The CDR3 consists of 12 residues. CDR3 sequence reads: CAWSVGGDTQYF. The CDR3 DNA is TGTGCCTGGAGTGTAGGGGGAGATACGCAGTATTTT.

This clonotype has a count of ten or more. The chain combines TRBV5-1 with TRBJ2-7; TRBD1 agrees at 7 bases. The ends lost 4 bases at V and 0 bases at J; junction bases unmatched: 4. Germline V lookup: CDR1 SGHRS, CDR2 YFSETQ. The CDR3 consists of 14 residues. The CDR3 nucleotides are TGCGCCAGCAGCCCGGACAGGTACTCCTACGAGCAGTACTTC. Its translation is CASSPDRYSYEQYF. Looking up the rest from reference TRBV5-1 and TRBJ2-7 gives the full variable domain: KAGVTQTPRYLIKTRGQQVTLSCSPISGHRSVSWYQQTPGQGLQFLFEYFSETQRNKGNFPGRFSGRQFSNSRSEMNVSTLELGDSALYLCASSPDRYSYEQYFGPGTRLTVT.

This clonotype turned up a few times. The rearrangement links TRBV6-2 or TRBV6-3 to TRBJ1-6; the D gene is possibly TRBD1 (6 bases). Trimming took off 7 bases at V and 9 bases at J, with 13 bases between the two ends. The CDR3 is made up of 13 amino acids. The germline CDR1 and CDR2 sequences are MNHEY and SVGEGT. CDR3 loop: CASTRRGGSPLHF. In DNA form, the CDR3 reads TGTGCCAGCACCCGCCGAGGGGGTTCACCCCTCCACTTT.

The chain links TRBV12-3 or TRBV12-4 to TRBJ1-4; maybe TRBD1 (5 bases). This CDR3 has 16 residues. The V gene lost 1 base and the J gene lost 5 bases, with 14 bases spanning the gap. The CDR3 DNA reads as TGTGCCAGCAGTTTAGGTGGGGGAGCTGGCAATGAAAAACTGTTTTTT. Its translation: CASSLGGGAGNEKLFF.